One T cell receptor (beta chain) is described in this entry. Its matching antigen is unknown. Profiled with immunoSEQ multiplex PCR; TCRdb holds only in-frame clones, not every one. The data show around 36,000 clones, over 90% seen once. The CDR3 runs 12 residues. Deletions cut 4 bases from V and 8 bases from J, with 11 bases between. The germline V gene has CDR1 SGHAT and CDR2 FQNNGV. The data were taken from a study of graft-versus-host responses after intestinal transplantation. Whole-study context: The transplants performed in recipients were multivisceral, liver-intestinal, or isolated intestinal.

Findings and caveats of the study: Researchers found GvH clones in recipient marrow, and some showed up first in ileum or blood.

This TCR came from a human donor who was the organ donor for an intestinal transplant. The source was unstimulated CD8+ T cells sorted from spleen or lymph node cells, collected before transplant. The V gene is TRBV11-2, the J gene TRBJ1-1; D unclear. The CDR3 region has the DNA TGTGCCAGCAGCTCAGGCATAAGCGAAGCTTTCTTT. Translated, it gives CASSSGISEAFF.